These 15 T cell receptor beta chains were sequenced from one sample in a study of shared clonotypes between healthy human individuals. Here immunoSEQ multiplex PCR was the method, and the copy in TCRdb shows in-frame clones only, minus some. The sample contains hundreds of thousands of clones, roughly 72% of which appear only once. The sample was memory CD4+ T cells sorted from blood. Subset of the sample: CD45RA-negative fraction. The receptors were sampled from a woman aged 25 to 39 in good health.

The chain joins TRBV9 to TRBJ2-6; TRBD1 matches 7 bases. The CDR3 totals 18 residues. Trimming at V came to 3 bases and at J to 0 bases, leaving 9 bases not matched to a gene. CDR1 is SGDLS and CDR2 is YYNGEE in the germline V gene. Written as DNA, the CDR3 is TGTGCCAGCAGCGGAGGGACAGCTCATAGCTCTGGGGCCAACGTCCTGACTTTC. It specifies CASSGGTAHSSGANVLTF.

The chain recombines TRBV19 with TRBJ1-5, with a weak D call TRBD1 (6 bases). Germline values: CDR1 LNHDA, CDR2 SQIVND (reference sequence). The CDR3 runs 16 residues. Deletions cut 6 bases from V and 6 bases from J, with 21 bases between. The CDR3 region is CASSPTVGGESQPQHF. As DNA, the CDR3 is TGTGCCAGTAGCCCCACCGTGGGGGGCGAGAGTCAGCCCCAGCATTTT.

This clone showed up just a few times. V is TRBV5-4 and J is TRBJ2-2, with 9 bases matching TRBD2. This CDR3 has 15 residues. The germline CDR1 and CDR2 sequences are SGHNT and YYREEE (reference sequence). With V trimmed by 3 bases and J by 2 bases, 2 bases remained unmatched. CDR3 region: CASSSTSGNTGELFF. The DNA for the CDR3 is TGTGCCAGCAGCTCGACTAGCGGAAACACCGGGGAGCTGTTTTTT.

This clone has a handful of counts. Germline and junction disagree at one end, which may indicate a read error. The chain joins TRBV28 to TRBJ1-5; 12 nucleotides agree with TRBD1. Germline V gene data show CDR1 as MDHEN and CDR2 as SYDVKM. The CDR3 contains 16 residues. The CDR3 spells CASTLFGTGGKQPQHF. CDR3 bases: TGTGCCAGCACCCTATTCGGGACAGGGGGCAAGCAGCCCCAGCATTTT.

This chain links TRBV28 with TRBJ2-2, with D hard to call. Trimming cost V 6 bases and J 7 bases, with 18 bases left between them. The CDR3 consists of 15 residues. Germline CDR1 MDHEN, CDR2 SYDVKM. This CDR3 reads CASSSPGSNHGELFF. The CDR3 nucleotides are TGTGCCAGCAGCTCCCCGGGCTCCAATCACGGGGAGCTGTTTTTT.

The chain combines TRBV5-6 with TRBJ1-4; possibly TRBD1 for D (6 bases). This CDR3 has 12 amino acids. The V gene's germline CDR1 is SGHDT and CDR2 YYEEEE. V gave up 3 bases and J gave up 10 bases, with 10 bases separating them. The CDR3 sequence is CASSSNRAKLFF. The CDR3 region has the DNA TGTGCCAGCAGCTCAAACAGGGCAAAACTGTTTTTT.

This chain joins TRBV5-4 and TRBJ2-7, with 11 bases matching TRBD2. The CDR3 runs to 17 residues. Germline lookup yields CDR1 SGHNT and CDR2 YYREEE (reference sequence). Losses at the gene ends were 1 base for V and 3 bases for J; bases not matched to a gene: 9. The CDR3 coding sequence is TGTGCCAGCAGCTTGTTGGTACTAGCGGGAGAGAACTACGAGCAGTACTTC. Encoded protein: CASSLLVLAGENYEQYF.

This clone was detected only a few times. The chain has TRBV14 and TRBJ2-5, with D uncertain. The V and J ends lost 1 base and 2 bases respectively, with 14 bases between them. The CDR3 sequence is 16 residues long. Per germline, CDR1 SGHDN and CDR2 FVKESK. The CDR3 nucleotides read TGTGCCAGCAGCCAAGGCGTCAGAGCAAATCAAGAGACCCAGTACTTC. Translating gives CASSQGVRANQETQYF.

The chain links TRBV18 to TRBJ2-7; TRBD2 matches 7 bases. The CDR3 runs 15 residues. In germline, CDR1 is KGHSH, CDR2 LQKENI. The V and J ends lost 3 bases and 0 bases, in that order; junction bases with no gene match: 5. Written as DNA, the CDR3 is TGTGCCAGCTCACCGAGGGCTAGCGGCTCCTACGAGCAGTACTTC. It translates to CASSPRASGSYEQYF. Together with reference TRBV18 and TRBJ2-7, the CDR3 gives the full variable domain: NAGVMQNPRHLVRRRGQEARLRCSPMKGHSHVYWYRQLPEEGLKFMVYLQKENIIDESGMPKERFSAEFPKEGPSILRIQQVVRGDSAAYFCASSPRASGSYEQYFGPGTRLTVT.

The chain uses TRBV28 and TRBJ2-7; D unclear. V gave up 3 bases and J gave up 5 bases, with 11 bases separating them. CDR1 is MDHEN, CDR2 SYDVKM, per germline. This CDR3 contains 13 residues. The CDR3 spells CASSFRPINEQYF. CDR3 DNA sequence: TGTGCCAGCAGTTTTCGCCCGATCAACGAGCAGTACTTC.

In this sample, this clone turned up many times. The chain couples TRBV6-1 to TRBJ2-1; the D gene is possibly TRBD2 (6 bases). CDR1 and CDR2 (germline): MNHNS, SASEGT. Trimming stripped 6 bases from V and 9 bases from J, with 15 bases between. The CDR3 extends over 13 amino acids. The chain's CDR3 is CASRVSGSTEQFF. The CDR3 nucleotides are TGTGCCAGCAGGGTTAGCGGCTCGACTGAGCAGTTCTTC.

This clone appeared a few times. This chain links TRBV2 with TRBJ2-1, with TRBD1 matching over 9 bases. This CDR3 has 15 residues. With 4 bases clipped from V and 5 bases from J, the junction kept 6 bases outside the gene matches. Germline-derived CDR1 and CDR2 are SNHLY and FYNNEI. This CDR3 reads CASSGQGDINNEQFF. Here the CDR3 DNA reads TGTGCCAGCAGTGGACAGGGGGATATCAACAATGAGCAGTTCTTC.

V usage is TRBV5-1 and J usage is TRBJ1-1; 10 nucleotides match TRBD1. The V and J ends lost 5 bases and 3 bases, in that order; junction bases with no gene match: 1. Germline V gene data show CDR1 as SGHRS and CDR2 as YFSETQ. CDR3 length: 13 amino acids. For the CDR3, the DNA is TGCGCCAGCAGGGGACAGGGGTACACTGAAGCTTTCTTT. Its protein product is CASRGQGYTEAFF.

This chain connects TRBV5-4 to TRBJ2-7, with 8 bases fitting TRBD2. This CDR3 is 16 amino acids long. Germline CDR1 and CDR2: SGHNT and YYREEE (reference sequence). V trimming: 2 bases; J trimming: 6 bases; junction bases outside the gene matches: 13. The CDR3 sequence is CASSFQEGSGNSEQYF. CDR3 nucleotide sequence: TGTGCCAGCAGCTTCCAAGAGGGTAGCGGGAACTCCGAGCAGTACTTC. Full variable domain (rest looked up from reference TRBV5-4 and TRBJ2-7): ETGVTQSPTHLIKTRGQQVTLRCSSQSGHNTVSWYQQALGQGPQFIFQYYREEENGRGNFPPRFSGLQFPNYSSELNVNALELDDSALYLCASSFQEGSGNSEQYFGPGTRLTVT.

The rearrangement uses TRBV4-1 and TRBJ2-1; the D gene is possibly TRBD2 (6 bases). This CDR3 contains 17 residues. V was cut by 4 bases and J by 2 bases, with 18 bases left in between. Germline-derived CDR1 and CDR2 are MGHRA and YSYEKL. The CDR3 is CASSRTPGESTYNEQFF. CDR3 sequence (DNA): TGCGCCAGCAGCCGGACCCCGGGGGAGTCCACCTACAATGAGCAGTTCTTC.